This TCR beta chain originates from a study of shared clonotypes between healthy human individuals. Study-wide results and limits: Estimated clonotype richness was generally higher in naive than memory subsets. Only blood was sampled; tissue repertoires likely differ.

Division of CD4+ cells produced a CD45RA+ naive subset and a CD45RA-negative memory subset. Concerning this clone: Its matching antigen is unknown.

TCRdb's copy holds only in-frame clones and misses some; the assay was immunoSEQ multiplex PCR. The sample shows 2 million to 3 million clones, approximately 93% of them seen only once. Sequencing was done on a sample of naive CD4+ T cells from PBMCs. The subset is: CD45RA+ positively selected. The clonotype was recovered from a man between 18 and 35 years old in good health. Some clones in this sample may be carry-over from other donors' samples.

Here the CDR3 DNA reads TGTGCCATCAGTGAGTCGTTTATCGGGGCGCCCCTAATGAGGGAACTGTTTTTT. Its translation is CAISESFIGAPLMRELFF. The V gene is TRBV10-3, the J gene TRBJ1-4, with a tentative D call TRBD1 (5 bases). Germline CDR1 ENHRY, CDR2 SYGVKD. CDR3 size: 18 residues. Trimming removed 0 bases at V and 12 bases at J, with 26 bases between.